One sample yielded the 14 T cell receptor beta chains listed below, sequenced in a study of blood T cell repertoires in COVID-19. Sequenced by immunoSEQ multiplex PCR; TCRdb stores in-frame clones only, minus some. The sample holds about 190,000 clones, roughly 80% seen once. The sequenced sample was peripheral blood. These receptors were taken from a human donor in a cohort sampled during active COVID-19.

The rearrangement links TRBV9 to TRBJ2-7; D is possibly TRBD2 (5 bases). Germline CDR1 and CDR2: SGDLS and YYNGEE. Deletions cut 4 bases from V and 6 bases from J, with 11 bases between. This CDR3 region has 12 residues. CDR3 sequence reads: CASSPEVGEQYF. CDR3 DNA sequence: TGTGCCAGCAGCCCGGAGGTGGGCGAGCAGTACTTC.

This clone came up a few times. The V and J genes are TRBV27 and TRBJ2-7; 7 bases line up with TRBD1. With 3 bases clipped from V and 5 bases from J, the junction kept 1 base outside the gene matches. The CDR3 totals 12 residues. Germline V CDR1 and CDR2: MNHEY, SMNVEV (reference sequence). CDR3 in DNA: TGTGCCAGCAGTTTCGACAGGGACGAGCAGTACTTC. Translating it yields CASSFDRDEQYF.

The chain carries TRBV14 and TRBJ2-3; 7 positions match TRBD2. Germline CDR1 and CDR2: SGHDN and FVKESK. The ends lost 2 bases at V and 3 bases at J; junction bases unmatched: 11. The CDR3 is 17 residues long. CDR3 sequence (DNA): TGTGCCAGCAGCCAACTAGCGGACGGCACAAAAACAGATACGCAGTATTTT. The encoded protein is CASSQLADGTKTDTQYF.

The rearrangement joins TRBV2 to TRBJ2-1, with D hard to call. This CDR3 has 14 residues. V dropped 8 bases and J dropped 8 bases, with 19 bases sitting between them. In germline, CDR1 is SNHLY, CDR2 FYNNEI. The CDR3, as DNA: TGTGCCAGCCTTCTGGGCCTAAAGAGCTATGAGCAGTTCTTC. Its protein is CASLLGLKSYEQFF.

This clone was counted only a few times. The chain recombines TRBV3-1 (or the pseudogene TRBV3-2) with TRBJ2-4, with 7 positions matching TRBD1. The CDR3 is made up of 13 amino acids. CDR1 LGHDT and CDR2 YNNKEL come from the germline V gene (reference sequence). The J segment lost 9 bases and the V segment lost 3 bases, leaving 5 bases of the junction unmatched. The CDR3 spells CASSQDRRSIQYF. In nucleotides, the CDR3 is TGTGCCAGCAGCCAGGACAGGCGGTCCATTCAGTACTTC.

The chain combines TRBV5-1 with TRBJ1-6; D may be TRBD1 (6 bases). The CDR3 has 14 amino acids. V was trimmed by 0 bases and J by 7 bases, leaving 8 bases between them. Germline V gives CDR1 SGHRS, CDR2 YFSETQ. As DNA, the CDR3 is TGCGCCAGCAGCTTGGGGGGGCAAAATTCACCCCTCCACTTT. As protein: CASSLGGQNSPLHF.

On this clone: This specimen includes other DNA sequences encoding the same CDR3. The chain uses TRBV6-6 and TRBJ1-4; 7 bases match TRBD1. The CDR3 has 13 amino acids. Trimming at V came to 6 bases and at J to 3 bases, leaving 1 base not matched to a gene. CDR1 is MNHNY, CDR2 SVGAGI, per germline (reference sequence). This chain's CDR3 is CASSGTANEKLFF. For the CDR3, the DNA is TGTGCCAGCAGCGGGACAGCTAATGAAAAACTGTTTTTT.

This chain uses TRBV6-5 with TRBJ1-2, with 10 bases lining up with TRBD1. This CDR3 spans 14 amino acids. The ends lost 7 bases at V and 1 base at J; junction bases unmatched: 3. CDR1 MNHEY and CDR2 SVGAGI come from the germline V gene. DNA for the CDR3: TGTGCCAGCACCTGGACAGGGGGTAACTATGGCTACACCTTC. Translating it yields CASTWTGGNYGYTF.

The chain combines TRBV4-2 with TRBJ2-3; D is unclear. The ends were cut back, 0 bases at V and 3 bases at J, with 7 bases in the middle. Germline CDR1 is LGHNA and CDR2 is YNFKEQ. The CDR3 totals 14 residues. The CDR3 loop reads CASSQDYMTDTQYF. The CDR3 bases are TGTGCCAGCAGCCAAGATTATATGACAGATACGCAGTATTTT.

The chain couples TRBV2 to TRBJ2-5; D perhaps matches TRBD1 (5 bases). V was shortened by 10 bases and J by 8 bases, with 20 bases between the two germline ends. Germline CDR1 is SNHLY and CDR2 is FYNNEI. CDR3 length: 13 residues. This CDR3 reads CATTMWAGQTQYF. Written as DNA, the CDR3 is TGTGCCACTACTATGTGGGCAGGGCAAACCCAGTACTTC.

The chain employs TRBV15 and TRBJ2-1; tentatively, D is TRBD1 (6 bases). CDR1 and CDR2 from the germline V gene are LNHNV and YYDKDF (reference sequence). CDR3 size: 12 residues. The V end lost 5 bases, the J end lost 9 bases, and 11 bases lay between the germline ends. The CDR3: CATSGVGGEQFF. CDR3 DNA: TGTGCCACCAGCGGAGTAGGGGGTGAGCAGTTCTTC.

This clone was observed a handful of times. V is TRBV27 and J is TRBJ1-5; maybe TRBD1 (5 bases). Germline V gene lookup returns CDR1 MNHEY and CDR2 SMNVEV (reference sequence). Deletions cut 2 bases from V and 1 base from J, with 12 bases between. The CDR3 has 16 residues. CDR3 sequence (DNA): TGTGCCAGCAGTTTAAAGTACGGGGGAAGCAATCAGCCCCAGCATTTT. Its protein is CASSLKYGGSNQPQHF.

Only a few counts were recorded for this clone. The rearrangement joins TRBV6-2 or TRBV6-3 to TRBJ2-1; unclear D gene. Germline V gene data show CDR1 as MNHEY and CDR2 as SVGEGT. The V gene lost 2 bases and the J gene lost 0 bases, with 17 bases spanning the gap. This CDR3 is built from 18 residues. The CDR3 loop is CASSYPQIFRSSYNEQFF. The CDR3 region has the DNA TGTGCCAGCAGTTACCCACAAATATTCCGGAGCTCCTACAATGAGCAGTTCTTC.

By share of the sample, this clone is medium-sized. The genes are TRBV7-2 and TRBJ2-3, with 7 bases fitting TRBD2. Per the germline V gene, CDR1 is SGHTA and CDR2 is FQGNSA. There are 15 residues in the CDR3. V trimming: 3 bases; J trimming: 1 base; junction bases outside the gene matches: 4. The CDR3 DNA is TGTGCCAGCAGCTTCGACGCGGGAGGCACAGATACGCAGTATTTT. Its protein product is CASSFDAGGTDTQYF.